Listed below are T cell receptor beta chains from one sample, sequenced in a study of cytomegalovirus exposure and HLA in healthy donors. Libraries were prepared by immunoSEQ multiplex PCR; TCRdb keeps only in-frame clonotypes and omits some of them. The sample has under 250,000 clones, roughly 85% seen once. Sample: PBMCs. The receptors come from a male donor in good health and CMV-seronegative. Each CDR3 is given with its conserved first and last residue. Fields, in order: CDR3 length, D gene, clone size, V gene, J gene, CDR3 DNA, CDR3 protein. The D gene is left open where the match is weak. Clone size is given for some rows only: seen once, a few or many times, or a class if the clone is expanded.

16	TRBD1	NA	TRBV7-9	TRBJ1-2	TGTGCCAGCAGTGTGGGAGGCGGAGGGGGCCACTATGGCTACACCTTC	CASSVGGGGGHYGYTF
14	NA	NA	TRBV6-5	TRBJ2-7	TGTGCCAGCACTCCTTTATGGAGCACCTACGAGCAGTACTTC	CASTPLWSTYEQYF
14	NA	few	TRBV11-2	TRBJ1-1	TGTGCCAGCAGCTTAGTGGCAGGGTCCACTGAAGCTTTCTTT	CASSLVAGSTEAFF
19	TRBD2	NA	TRBV5-8	TRBJ2-3	TGTGCCAGCAGCTTGGCCCGGGCGGGACTAGCGGGAGGAGGTGATACGCAGTATTTT	CASSLARAGLAGGGDTQYF
20	TRBD2	NA	TRBV27	TRBJ2-2	TGTGCCAGCAGCCCACGACGGACTAGCGGGAGACGCGTCGGCTCCGGGGAGCTGTTTTTT	CASSPRRTSGRRVGSGELFF
14	NA	NA	TRBV19	TRBJ1-1	TGTGCCAGTAGCGCCTGGGAGGGAGACACTGAAGCTTTCTTT	CASSAWEGDTEAFF
12	NA	NA	TRBV5-6	TRBJ1-2	TGTGCCAGCAGTTACGGATTCGGGGGCTACACCTTC	CASSYGFGGYTF
14	NA	NA	TRBV5-4	TRBJ2-2	TGTGCCAGCAGCTTGTCGACTAGTACCGGGGAGCTGTTTTTT	CASSLSTSTGELFF
15	NA	few	TRBV9	TRBJ1-3	TGTGCCAGCAGCCCCCAAATCAACTCTGGAAACACCATATATTTT	CASSPQINSGNTIYF
15	TRBD1	NA	TRBV5-1	TRBJ1-1	TGCGCCAGCAGCCCAGGGGGACAGACAAGGAATGAAGCTTTCTTT	CASSPGGQTRNEAFF
12	NA	few	TRBV25-1	TRBJ1-1	TGTGCCAGCAGCGACAGATACACTGAAGCTTTCTTT	CASSDRYTEAFF
15	NA	NA	TRBV4-3	TRBJ2-3	TGCGCCAGCAGCCCCTCGTCGGTGAGCACAGATACGCAGTATTTT	CASSPSSVSTDTQYF
14	TRBD1	NA	TRBV5-1	TRBJ1-4	TGCGCCAGCAGCTCGGGACAGGGGGACGAAAAACTGTTTTTT	CASSSGQGDEKLFF
13	NA	few	TRBV15	TRBJ1-2	TGTGCCACCAGCAGAGATTCTGGGGCCGGCTACACCTTC	CATSRDSGAGYTF
12	TRBD1	NA	TRBV7-9	TRBJ1-1	TGTGCCAGCAGCTCCAGGGGGCCTGAAGCTTTCTTT	CASSSRGPEAFF
14	NA	NA	TRBV27	TRBJ2-7	TGTGCCAGCAGTACCAACGCAGGGGTCTACGAGCAGTACTTC	CASSTNAGVYEQYF
12	NA	NA	TRBV6-5	TRBJ1-4	TGTGCCAGCAGTTGGAGAGGGGAAAAACTGTTTTTT	CASSWRGEKLFF
16	TRBD2	NA	TRBV28	TRBJ2-3	TGTGCCAGCAGTTTGGGGCTAGCGGCTTCCACAGATACGCAGTATTTT	CASSLGLAASTDTQYF
14	NA	NA	TRBV4-2	TRBJ2-2	TGTGCCAGCAGCCCACAGGGGAACACCGGGGAGCTGTTTTTT	CASSPQGNTGELFF
15	TRBD2	NA	TRBV4-2	TRBJ2-1	TGTGCCAGCAGCCAATCCAGCGGGGGGGCGGATGAGCAGTTCTTC	CASSQSSGGADEQFF
17	TRBD1	NA	TRBV4-2	TRBJ2-1	TGTGCCAGCAGCCAATCGCTCCTCGGGACAGGGAGTAATGAGCAGTTCTTC	CASSQSLLGTGSNEQFF
14	NA	NA	TRBV13	TRBJ2-7	TGTGCCAGCTCCGGACAGAAGAGCTCCTACGAGCAGTACTTC	CASSGQKSSYEQYF
15	NA	NA	TRBV9	TRBJ2-7	TGTGCCAGCAGCTTTCAAACAGGGCCCTCCTACGAGCAGTACTTC	CASSFQTGPSYEQYF
15	TRBD2	NA	TRBV7-8	TRBJ2-7	TGTGCCAGCAGCTTAAGACTAGCGGGAGGGTACGAGCAGTACTTC	CASSLRLAGGYEQYF
18	TRBD1	NA	TRBV11-2	TRBJ1-4	TGTGCCAGCAGCTTATATCCGGGGACAGGGATCACTAATGAAAAACTGTTTTTT	CASSLYPGTGITNEKLFF
13	NA	NA	TRBV7-9	TRBJ2-2	TGTGCCAGCAGCTTCTCAGGGGCCGGGGAGCTGTTTTTT	CASSFSGAGELFF
17	TRBD1	NA	TRBV19	TRBJ1-1	TGTGCCAGTAGTACCGACAGGGGGCCTTTGATGAACACTGAAGCTTTCTTT	CASSTDRGPLMNTEAFF
16	TRBD2	few	TRBV5-6	TRBJ2-3	TGTGCCAGCAGCTTGCAGGCTAGCGGGGCCACAGATACGCAGTATTTT	CASSLQASGATDTQYF
18	TRBD2	NA	TRBV28	TRBJ2-3	TGTGCCAGCAGTTCCAAGTCAGGACTAGCGGGAGTCCCAGATACGCAGTATTTT	CASSSKSGLAGVPDTQYF
16	NA	NA	TRBV7-2	TRBJ1-3	TGTGCCAGCAGCTGGGGCCCAGGTTTTACCCGAAACACCATATATTTT	CASSWGPGFTRNTIYF
13	NA	once	TRBV28	TRBJ1-5	TGTGCCAGCAGCTCGGGGGGTTATCAGCCCCAGCATTTT	CASSSGGYQPQHF
17	TRBD1	NA	TRBV15	TRBJ1-2	TGTGCCACCAGCACCCCCATAGACAGGGGCGTAGACTATGGCTACACCTTC	CATSTPIDRGVDYGYTF
14	NA	once	TRBV6-5	TRBJ1-1	TGTGCCAGCAGTTACTACACCGGGGACACTGAAGCTTTCTTT	CASSYYTGDTEAFF
14	TRBD1	NA	TRBV7-6	TRBJ2-7	TGTGCCAGCAGCTTCGTGACAGGGTCCTACGAGCAGTACTTC	CASSFVTGSYEQYF
14	NA	NA	TRBV29-1	TRBJ2-4	TGCAGCGTTCGGGACACCTCAGACAAAAACATTCAGTACTTC	CSVRDTSDKNIQYF
15	TRBD1	NA	TRBV4-1	TRBJ1-5	TGCGCCAGCAGCCCAGGGGGAGGAGATGGTCAGCCCCAGCATTTT	CASSPGGGDGQPQHF
18	TRBD1	NA	TRBV7-9	TRBJ1-1	TGTGCCAGCAGCCTGTACCCGGGACAGGGGTCGGTGGACACTGAAGCTTTCTTT	CASSLYPGQGSVDTEAFF
14	TRBD2	NA	TRBV5-6	TRBJ2-7	TGTGCCAGCAGCTTGCGGGAGGCGCCCTACGAGCAGTACTTC	CASSLREAPYEQYF
15	NA	NA	TRBV28	TRBJ1-1	TGTGCCAGCAGCCTAGGACAGCTATTGAACACTGAAGCTTTCTTT	CASSLGQLLNTEAFF
16	NA	NA	TRBV9	TRBJ2-7	TGTGCCAGCAGCGACCCGGACGAGGGCGAGATCTACCAGCAGTACTTC	CASSDPDEGEIYQQYF
14	NA	NA	TRBV7-2	TRBJ1-2	TGTGCCAGCAGCCCAGCGGGGGGAGGCTATGGCTACACCTTC	CASSPAGGGYGYTF
12	NA	NA	TRBV28	TRBJ2-7	TGTGCCAGCAGCCGGGTGTCCTACGAGCAGTACTTC	CASSRVSYEQYF
15	TRBD1	once	TRBV7-3	TRBJ1-1	TGTGCCAGCAGCTTAGGTTCAGGGGGAAACACTGAAGCTTTCTTT	CASSLGSGGNTEAFF
12	NA	once	TRBV29-1	TRBJ1-1	TGCAGCGCTCAGGGGATTGGCACTGAAGCTTTCTTT	CSAQGIGTEAFF
15	NA	NA	TRBV25-1	TRBJ1-6	TGTGCCAGCAGTAGTCACGGGTTTGGAAATTCACCCCTCCACTTT	CASSSHGFGNSPLHF
15	TRBD2	NA	TRBV28	TRBJ2-5	TGTGCCAGCAGCCCGACTAGCGGGAGTAGAAAGACCCAGTACTTC	CASSPTSGSRKTQYF
14	TRBD2	NA	TRBV23-1	TRBJ2-2	TGCGCCAGCAGCCACACTAGCGGAACCGGGGAGCTGTTTTTT	CASSHTSGTGELFF
16	NA	NA	TRBV7-2	TRBJ2-2	TGTGCCAGCAGCTTTCAGGGCGGCGCGAACATCGGGGAGCTGTTTTTT	CASSFQGGANIGELFF